These T cell receptor beta chains were read from a single sample in a study of identifying expanded T cells in peripheral blood. Some clones are missing from TCRdb's copy, which holds only in-frame ones; the method was immunoSEQ multiplex PCR. The table records around 100,000 clones, around nine tenths of them present only once. Sequenced input: blood. The source is a person aged 18 to 69 in good health. Both conserved end residues are part of each CDR3. The order of the fields is V gene, J gene, CDR3 protein.

>TRBV27|TRBJ2-7
CASSLSFPDGVTYEQYF
>TRBV6-1|TRBJ2-7
CASSEARSSYYEQYF
>TRBV9|TRBJ1-3
CASSPGGTLSGNTIYF
>TRBV2|TRBJ2-1
CATIPGIYNEQFF
>TRBV6-6|TRBJ1-2
CASSYPRGANYGYTF
>TRBV7-9|TRBJ1-2
CASSLAGGAGGPGNYGYTF
>TRBV6-1|TRBJ1-2
CASRERQGQIYGYTF
>TRBV7-9|TRBJ2-1
CASSFIDNEQFF
>TRBV29-1|TRBJ1-1
CSTGVGMNTEAFF
>TRBV10-3|TRBJ2-7
CAISESTPSSGLRGEQYF
>TRBV6-5|TRBJ2-4
CASSPATAPKNIQYF
>TRBV30|TRBJ1-3
CAWSVRGGGRGSGNTIYF
>TRBV5-1|TRBJ1-2
CASSLPTGNGYTF
>TRBV27|TRBJ1-2
CASTPVGQGGYGYTF